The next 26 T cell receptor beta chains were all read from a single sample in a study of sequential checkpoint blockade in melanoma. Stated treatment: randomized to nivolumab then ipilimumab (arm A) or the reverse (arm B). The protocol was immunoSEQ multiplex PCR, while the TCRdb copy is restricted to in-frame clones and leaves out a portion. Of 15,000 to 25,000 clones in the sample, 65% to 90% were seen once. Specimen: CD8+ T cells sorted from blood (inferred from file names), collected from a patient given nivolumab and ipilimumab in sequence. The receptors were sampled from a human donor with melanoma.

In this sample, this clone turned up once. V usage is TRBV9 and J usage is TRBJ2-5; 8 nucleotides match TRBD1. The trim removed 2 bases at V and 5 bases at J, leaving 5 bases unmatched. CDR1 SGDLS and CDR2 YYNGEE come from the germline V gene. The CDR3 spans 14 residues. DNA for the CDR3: TGTGCCAGCAGCGTCAGGACAGGGAGCGAGACCCAGTACTTC. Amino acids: CASSVRTGSETQYF.

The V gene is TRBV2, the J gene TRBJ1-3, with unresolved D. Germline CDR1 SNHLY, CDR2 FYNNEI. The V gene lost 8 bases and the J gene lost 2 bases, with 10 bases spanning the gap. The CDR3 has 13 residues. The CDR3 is CASGWAAGNTIYF. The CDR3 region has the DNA TGTGCCAGCGGATGGGCAGCTGGAAACACCATATATTTT.

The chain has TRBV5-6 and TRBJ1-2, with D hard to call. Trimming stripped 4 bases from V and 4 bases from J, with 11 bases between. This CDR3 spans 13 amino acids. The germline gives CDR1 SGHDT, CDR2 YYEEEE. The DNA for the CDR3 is TGTGCCAGCAGCAGCGGGCCGGTCTATGGCTACACCTTC. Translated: CASSSGPVYGYTF.

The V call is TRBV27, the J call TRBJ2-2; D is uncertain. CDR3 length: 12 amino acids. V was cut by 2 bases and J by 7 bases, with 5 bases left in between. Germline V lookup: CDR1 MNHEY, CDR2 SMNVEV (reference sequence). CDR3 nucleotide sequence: TGTGCCAGCAGTTTAACGGGCGGGGAGCTGTTTTTT. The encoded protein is CASSLTGGELFF.

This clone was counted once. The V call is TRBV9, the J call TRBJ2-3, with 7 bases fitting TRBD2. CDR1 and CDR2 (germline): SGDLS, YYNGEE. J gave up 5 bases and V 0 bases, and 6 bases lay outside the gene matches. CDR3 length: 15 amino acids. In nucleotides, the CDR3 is TGTGCCAGCAGCGTAGGAACTAGCGTTGGAGATACGCAGTATTTT. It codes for CASSVGTSVGDTQYF. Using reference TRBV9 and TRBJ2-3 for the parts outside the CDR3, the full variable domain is DSGVTQTPKHLITATGQRVTLRCSPRSGDLSVYWYQQSLDQGLQFLIQYYNGEERAKGNILERFSAQQFPDLHSELNLSSLELGDSALYFCASSVGTSVGDTQYFGPGTRLTVL.

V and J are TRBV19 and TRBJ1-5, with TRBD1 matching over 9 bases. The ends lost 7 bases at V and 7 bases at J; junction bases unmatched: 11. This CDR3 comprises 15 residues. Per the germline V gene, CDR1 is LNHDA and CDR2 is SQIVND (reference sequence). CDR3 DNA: TGTGCCAGTACCCCATCGGGACAGGGAATGCAGCCCCAGCATTTT. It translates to CASTPSGQGMQPQHF.

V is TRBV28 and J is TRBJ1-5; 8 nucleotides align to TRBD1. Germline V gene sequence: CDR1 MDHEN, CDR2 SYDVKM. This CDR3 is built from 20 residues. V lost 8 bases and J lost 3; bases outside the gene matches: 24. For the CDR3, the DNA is TGTGCCAGCCGCCCCATCCTACTACGACAGGGGTTTGTTTACAATCAGCCCCAGCATTTT. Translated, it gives CASRPILLRQGFVYNQPQHF.

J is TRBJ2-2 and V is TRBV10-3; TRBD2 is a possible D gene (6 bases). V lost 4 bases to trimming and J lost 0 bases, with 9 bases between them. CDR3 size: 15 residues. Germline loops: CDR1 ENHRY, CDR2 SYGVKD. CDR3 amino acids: CAISGGDANTGELFF. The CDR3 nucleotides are TGTGCCATCAGTGGCGGGGACGCGAACACCGGGGAGCTGTTTTTT.

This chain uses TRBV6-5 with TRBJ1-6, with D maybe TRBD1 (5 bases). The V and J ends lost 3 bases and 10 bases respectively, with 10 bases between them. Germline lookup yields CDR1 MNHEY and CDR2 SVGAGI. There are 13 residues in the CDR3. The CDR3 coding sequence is TGTGCCAGCAGTTATAGACAGTACTCACCCCTCCACTTT. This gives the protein CASSYRQYSPLHF.

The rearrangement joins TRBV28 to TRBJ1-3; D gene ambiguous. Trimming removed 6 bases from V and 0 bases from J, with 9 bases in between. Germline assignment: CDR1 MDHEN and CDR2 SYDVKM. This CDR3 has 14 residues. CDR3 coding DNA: TGTGCCAGCAGCCCTGGGCTCTCTGGAAACACCATATATTTT. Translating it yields CASSPGLSGNTIYF.

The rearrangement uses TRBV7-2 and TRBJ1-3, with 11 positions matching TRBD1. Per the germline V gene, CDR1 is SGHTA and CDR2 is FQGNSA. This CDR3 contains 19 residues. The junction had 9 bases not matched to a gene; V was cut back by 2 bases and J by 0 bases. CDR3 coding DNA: TGTGCCAGCAGCTTATCCCCTCCCGGGACAGGGGGCTCTGGAAACACCATATATTTT. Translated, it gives CASSLSPPGTGGSGNTIYF.

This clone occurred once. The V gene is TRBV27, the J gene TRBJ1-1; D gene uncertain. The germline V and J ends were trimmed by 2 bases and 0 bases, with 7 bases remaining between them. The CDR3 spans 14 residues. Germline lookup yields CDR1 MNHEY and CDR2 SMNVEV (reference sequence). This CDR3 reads CASSLGGLNTEAFF. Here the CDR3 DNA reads TGTGCCAGCAGTTTAGGCGGATTGAACACTGAAGCTTTCTTT.

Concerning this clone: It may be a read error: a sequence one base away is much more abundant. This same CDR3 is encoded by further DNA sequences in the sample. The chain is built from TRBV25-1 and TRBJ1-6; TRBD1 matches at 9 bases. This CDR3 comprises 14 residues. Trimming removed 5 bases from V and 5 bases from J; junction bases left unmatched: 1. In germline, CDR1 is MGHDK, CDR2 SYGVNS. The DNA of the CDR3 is TGTGCCAGCAGTTGGGACAGGGATAATTCACCCCTCCACTTT. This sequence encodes CASSWDRDNSPLHF.

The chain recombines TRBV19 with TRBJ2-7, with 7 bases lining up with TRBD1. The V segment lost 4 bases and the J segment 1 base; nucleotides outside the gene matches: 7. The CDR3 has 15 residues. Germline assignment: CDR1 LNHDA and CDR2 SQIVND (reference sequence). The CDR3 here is CASSRRRGQSYEQYF. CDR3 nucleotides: TGTGCCAGTAGTAGACGTAGGGGGCAATCCTACGAGCAGTACTTC.

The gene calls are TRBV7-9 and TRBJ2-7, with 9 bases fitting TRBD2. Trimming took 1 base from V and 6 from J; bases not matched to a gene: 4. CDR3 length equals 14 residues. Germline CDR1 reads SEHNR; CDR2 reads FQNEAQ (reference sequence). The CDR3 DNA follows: TGTGCCAGCAGCTTAGTTGGGACTAGCCCCGAGCAGTACTTC. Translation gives CASSLVGTSPEQYF.

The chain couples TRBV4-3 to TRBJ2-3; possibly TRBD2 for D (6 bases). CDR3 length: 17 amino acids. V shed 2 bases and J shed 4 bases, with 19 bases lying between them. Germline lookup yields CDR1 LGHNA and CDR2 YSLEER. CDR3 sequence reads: CASSQRGFAGWADTQYF. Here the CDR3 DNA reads TGCGCCAGCAGCCAAAGGGGATTCGCGGGGTGGGCAGATACGCAGTATTTT.

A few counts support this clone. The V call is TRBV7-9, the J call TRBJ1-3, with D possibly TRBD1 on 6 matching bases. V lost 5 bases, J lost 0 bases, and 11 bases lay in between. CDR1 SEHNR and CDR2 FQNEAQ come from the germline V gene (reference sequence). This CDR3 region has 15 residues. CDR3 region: CASSRQGTSGNTIYF. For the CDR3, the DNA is TGTGCCAGCAGCCGCCAGGGGACCTCTGGAAACACCATATATTTT.

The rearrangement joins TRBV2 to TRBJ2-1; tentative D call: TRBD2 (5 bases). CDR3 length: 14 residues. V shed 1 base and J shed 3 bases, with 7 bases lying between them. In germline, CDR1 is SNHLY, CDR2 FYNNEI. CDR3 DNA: TGTGCCAGCAGTGAAGACACTAGCTACAATGAGCAGTTCTTC. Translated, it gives CASSEDTSYNEQFF. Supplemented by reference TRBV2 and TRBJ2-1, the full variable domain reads EPEVTQTPSHQVTQMGQEVILRCVPISNHLYFYWYRQILGQKVEFLVSFYNNEISEKSEIFDDQFSVERPDGSNFTLKIRSTKLEDSAMYFCASSEDTSYNEQFFGPGTRLTVL.

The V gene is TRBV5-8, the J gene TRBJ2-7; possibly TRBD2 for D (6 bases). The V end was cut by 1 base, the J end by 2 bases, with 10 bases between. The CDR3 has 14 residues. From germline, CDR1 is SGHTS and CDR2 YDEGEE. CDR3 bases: TGTGCCAGCAGCTTGTCGGGGGAAACCTACGAGCAGTACTTC. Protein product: CASSLSGETYEQYF.

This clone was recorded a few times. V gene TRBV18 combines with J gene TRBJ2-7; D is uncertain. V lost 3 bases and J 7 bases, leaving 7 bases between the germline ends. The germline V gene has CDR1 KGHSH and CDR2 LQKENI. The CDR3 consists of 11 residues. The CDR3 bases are TGTGCCAGCTCACCCGGGTGGGAGCAGTACTTC. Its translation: CASSPGWEQYF.

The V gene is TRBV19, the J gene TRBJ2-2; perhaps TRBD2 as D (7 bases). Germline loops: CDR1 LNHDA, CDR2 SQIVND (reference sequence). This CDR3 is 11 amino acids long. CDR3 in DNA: TGTGCAGGGGGGGGCACCGGGGAGCTGTTTTTT. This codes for CAGGGTGELFF.

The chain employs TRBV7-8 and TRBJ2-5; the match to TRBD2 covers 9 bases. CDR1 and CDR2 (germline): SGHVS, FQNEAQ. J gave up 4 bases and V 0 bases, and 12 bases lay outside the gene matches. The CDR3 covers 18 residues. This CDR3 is CASSLARLAGLGGETQYF. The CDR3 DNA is TGTGCCAGCAGCTTAGCGCGTCTAGCGGGGCTCGGTGGAGAGACCCAGTACTTC.

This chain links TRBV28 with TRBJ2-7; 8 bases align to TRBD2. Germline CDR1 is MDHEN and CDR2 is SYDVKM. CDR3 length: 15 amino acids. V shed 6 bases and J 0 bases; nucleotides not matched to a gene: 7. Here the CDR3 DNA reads TGTGCCAGCAGGGGAAGCGGGGGAGTCTCCTACGAGCAGTACTTC. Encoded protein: CASRGSGGVSYEQYF.

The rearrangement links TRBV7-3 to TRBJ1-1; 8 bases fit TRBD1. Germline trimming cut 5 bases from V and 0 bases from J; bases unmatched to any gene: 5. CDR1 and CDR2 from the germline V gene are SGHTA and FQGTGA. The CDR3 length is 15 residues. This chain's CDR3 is CASSPGGAMNTEAFF. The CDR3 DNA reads TGTGCCAGCAGCCCAGGGGGCGCCATGAACACTGAAGCTTTCTTT.

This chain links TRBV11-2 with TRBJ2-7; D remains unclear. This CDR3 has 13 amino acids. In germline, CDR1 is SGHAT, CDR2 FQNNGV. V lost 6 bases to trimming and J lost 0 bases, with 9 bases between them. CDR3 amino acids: CASSYSDSYEQYF. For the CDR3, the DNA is TGTGCCAGCAGTTACTCTGACTCCTACGAGCAGTACTTC.

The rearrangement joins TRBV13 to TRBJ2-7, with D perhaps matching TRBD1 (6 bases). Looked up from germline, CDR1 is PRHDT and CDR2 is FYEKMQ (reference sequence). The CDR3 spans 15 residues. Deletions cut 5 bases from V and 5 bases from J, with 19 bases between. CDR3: CASSAVGTSVNEQYF. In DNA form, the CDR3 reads TGTGCCAGCAGCGCAGTCGGGACAAGTGTAAACGAGCAGTACTTC.